This T cell receptor beta chain is from a study of CD8+CD57+ T cells in acquired aplastic anemia. Study findings and constraints: Comparison of patients with controls identified around 31 shared CD8+ CDR3 sequences.

Comments on this clonotype: Its matching antigen is unknown.

Trimming removed 6 bases from V and 4 bases from J, with 15 bases in between. Germline CDR1 and CDR2: MNHEY and SMNVEV (reference sequence). There are 14 residues in the CDR3. Individuals selected for sequencing had exhibited CD8+CD57+ cell expansion on flow cytometry. Both TCR beta VDJ combination and CDR3 sequence profiling were carried out. Genomic DNA was the template for this profiling. TCRdb re-called the reads with MiXCR, one entry per CDR3 protein. This sample has 150,000 to 200,000 distinct CDR3 sequences, with roughly 48% found just once. V usage is TRBV27 and J usage is TRBJ1-1, with a possible D match to TRBD1 (5 bases). This sequence was found in a human donor with aplastic anemia. Sequences were obtained from sorted CD4+, CD8+, or CD8+CD57+ T cells (not recorded which) from PBMCs. The CDR3 nucleotides are TGTGCCAGCAGCCGCGGAGCAGGGCCCACTGAAGCTTTCTTT. This codes for CASSRGAGPTEAFF.